This T cell receptor beta chain was sequenced in a study of tumor-infiltrating lymphocytes in glioblastoma multiforme. Three nested ARM-PCR rounds with V-beta and C-beta primers built TCRB libraries. Input was roughly 0.54 ug total RNA, reverse-transcribed with a C-beta primer. These TCRB libraries lack any described unique molecular identifiers. One entry per CDR3 protein results from TCRdb running MiXCR on the multiplex PCR reads. The sample has roughly 10,000 distinct CDR3 sequences, around 64% seen once; the top ten hold around 31%. CDR1 and CDR2 from the germline V gene are SGHTA and FQGTGA. Trimming left V 3 bases short and J 9 bases short, with 9 bases between. The CDR3 is 12 residues long.

The sequencing input was brain tumor tissue. The source is a male donor with glioblastoma. V and J are TRBV7-3 and TRBJ2-1; tentative D call: TRBD1 (5 bases). CDR3 loop: CASSFVRGEQFF. CDR3 nucleotide sequence: TGTGCCAGCAGCTTCGTAAGGGGTGAGCAGTTCTTC.